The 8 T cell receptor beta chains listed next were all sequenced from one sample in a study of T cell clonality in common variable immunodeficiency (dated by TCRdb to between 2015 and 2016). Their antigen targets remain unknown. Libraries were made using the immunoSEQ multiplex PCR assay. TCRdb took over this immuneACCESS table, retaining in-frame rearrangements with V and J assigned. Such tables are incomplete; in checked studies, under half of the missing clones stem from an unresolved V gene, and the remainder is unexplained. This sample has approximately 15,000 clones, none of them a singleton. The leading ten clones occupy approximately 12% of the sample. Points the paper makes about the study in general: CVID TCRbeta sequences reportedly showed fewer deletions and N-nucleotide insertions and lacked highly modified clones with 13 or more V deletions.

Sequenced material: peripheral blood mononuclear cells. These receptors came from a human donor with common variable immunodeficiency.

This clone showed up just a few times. CDR3 DNA, as far as it was read: TGTGCCAGCTCACCAGAGCCTGTGACG. Its protein is CASSPEPVT. The complete CDR3 protein is CASSPEPVTQYF. V gene TRBV18 combines with J gene TRBJ2-3; no clear D gene. Sequencing ends 3 residues short of the CDR3 end; the germline J gene provides the rest. This CDR3 is 12 amino acids long. In germline, CDR1 is KGHSH, CDR2 LQKENI.

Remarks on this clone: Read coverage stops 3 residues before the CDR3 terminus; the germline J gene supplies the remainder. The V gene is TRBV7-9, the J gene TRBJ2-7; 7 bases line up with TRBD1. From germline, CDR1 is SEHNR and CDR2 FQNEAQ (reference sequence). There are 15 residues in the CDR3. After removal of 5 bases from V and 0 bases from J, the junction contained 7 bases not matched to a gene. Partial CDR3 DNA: TGTGCCAGCAGCACCACAGGGGCCAGCTCCTACGAG. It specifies CASSTTGASSYE. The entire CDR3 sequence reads CASSTTGASSYEQYF.

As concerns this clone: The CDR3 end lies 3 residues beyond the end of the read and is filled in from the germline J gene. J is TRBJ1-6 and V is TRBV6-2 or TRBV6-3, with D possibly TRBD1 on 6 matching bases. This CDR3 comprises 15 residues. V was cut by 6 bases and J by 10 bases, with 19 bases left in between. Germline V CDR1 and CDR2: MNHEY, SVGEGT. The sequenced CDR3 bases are TGTGCCAGCAGGAACGACAGGTCGTCTGGATCACCC. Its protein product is CASRNDRSSGSP. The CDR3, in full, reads CASRNDRSSGSPLHF.

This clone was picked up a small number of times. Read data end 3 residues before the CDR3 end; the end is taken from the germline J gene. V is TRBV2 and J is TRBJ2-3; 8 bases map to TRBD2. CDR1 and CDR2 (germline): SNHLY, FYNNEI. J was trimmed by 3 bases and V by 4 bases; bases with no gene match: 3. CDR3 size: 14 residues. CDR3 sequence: CASSVSSGTDTQYF. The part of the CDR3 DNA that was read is TGTGCCAGCAGTGTTTCTAGCGGGACAGATACG.

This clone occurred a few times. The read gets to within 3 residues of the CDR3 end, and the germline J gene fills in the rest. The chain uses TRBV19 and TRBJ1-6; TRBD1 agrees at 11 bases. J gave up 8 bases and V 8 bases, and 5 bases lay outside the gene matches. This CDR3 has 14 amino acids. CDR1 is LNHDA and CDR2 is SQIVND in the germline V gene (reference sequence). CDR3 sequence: CASGTGQGDSPLHF. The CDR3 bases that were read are TGTGCCAGTGGGACGGGACAGGGGGATTCACCC.

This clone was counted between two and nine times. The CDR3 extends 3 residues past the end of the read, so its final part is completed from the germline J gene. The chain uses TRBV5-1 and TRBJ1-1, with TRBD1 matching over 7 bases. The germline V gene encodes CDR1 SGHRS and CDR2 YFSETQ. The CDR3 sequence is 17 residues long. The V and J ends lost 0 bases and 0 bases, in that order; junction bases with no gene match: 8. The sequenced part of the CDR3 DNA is TGCGCCAGCAGCTTGGCCAGGGGACAGACCTTGAACACTGAA. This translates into CASSLARGQTLNTE. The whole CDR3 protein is CASSLARGQTLNTEAFF.

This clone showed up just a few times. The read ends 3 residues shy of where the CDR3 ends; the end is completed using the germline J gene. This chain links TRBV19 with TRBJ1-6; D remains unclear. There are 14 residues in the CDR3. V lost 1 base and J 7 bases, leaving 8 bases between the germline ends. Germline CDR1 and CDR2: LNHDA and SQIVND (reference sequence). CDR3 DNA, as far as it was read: TGTGCCAGTAGTATAGGAACAGACAATTCACCC. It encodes CASSIGTDNSP. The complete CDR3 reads CASSIGTDNSPLHF.

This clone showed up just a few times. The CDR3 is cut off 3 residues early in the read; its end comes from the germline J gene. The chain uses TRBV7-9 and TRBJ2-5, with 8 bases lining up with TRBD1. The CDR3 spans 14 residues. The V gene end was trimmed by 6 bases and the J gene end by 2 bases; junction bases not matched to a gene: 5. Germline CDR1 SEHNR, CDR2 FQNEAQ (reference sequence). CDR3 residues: CASSKTGVQETQYF. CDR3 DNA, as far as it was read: TGTGCCAGCAGTAAGACAGGGGTTCAAGAGACC.